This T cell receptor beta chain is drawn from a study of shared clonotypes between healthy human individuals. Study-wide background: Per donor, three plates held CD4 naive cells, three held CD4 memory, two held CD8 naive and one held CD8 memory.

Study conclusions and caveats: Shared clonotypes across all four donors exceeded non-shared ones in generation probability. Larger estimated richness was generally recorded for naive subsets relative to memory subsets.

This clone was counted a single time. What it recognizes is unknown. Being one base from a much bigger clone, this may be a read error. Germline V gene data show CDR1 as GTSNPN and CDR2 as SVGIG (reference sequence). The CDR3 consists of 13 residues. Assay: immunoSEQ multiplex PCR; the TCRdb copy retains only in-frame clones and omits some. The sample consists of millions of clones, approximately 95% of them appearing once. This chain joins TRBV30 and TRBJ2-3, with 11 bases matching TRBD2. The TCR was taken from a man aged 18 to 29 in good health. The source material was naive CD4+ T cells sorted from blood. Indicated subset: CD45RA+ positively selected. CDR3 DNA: TGTGCCCGGAGTAGACGTCTAGCGGGAGGGCAGTATTTT. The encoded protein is CARSRRLAGGQYF.